This entry lists 4 T cell receptor beta chains sequenced from one sample in a study of Ad26.COV2.S vaccination and SARS-CoV-2 variants. Profiled with immunoSEQ multiplex PCR; TCRdb holds only in-frame clones, not every one. Here the sample spans roughly 510,000 clones, roughly 87% being singletons. As to treatment: 15 to 20 received Ad26.COV2.S at low or high dose, single or two shots; roughly five received placebo; per-sample allocation not given. Vaccine and placebo recipients were sampled on day 63 after the first injection. This sample comprised peripheral blood, obtained in a trial of Ad26.COV2.S vaccine versus placebo. These receptor sequences come from a person aged 18-60 years who received the Ad26.COV2.S COVID-19 vaccine or a placebo.

The chain links TRBV7-2 to TRBJ2-5, with TRBD1 identical over 8 bases. The V segment lost 3 bases and the J segment 4 bases; nucleotides outside the gene matches: 4. Germline CDR1 is SGHTA and CDR2 is FQGNSA. CDR3 size: 14 residues. The chain's CDR3 is CASSFRDRRETQYF. The CDR3 DNA is TGTGCCAGCAGCTTCCGGGACAGGAGAGAGACCCAGTACTTC.

The DNA of the CDR3 is TGTGCCAGCAGCTTGGTGGGGGCGACCGGGATAAATAGCAATCAGCCCCAGCATTTT. As protein: CASSLVGATGINSNQPQHF. The chain has TRBV5-6 and TRBJ1-5; D might be TRBD1 (6 bases). The CDR3 consists of 19 residues. In germline, CDR1 is SGHDT, CDR2 YYEEEE. The V end lost 0 bases, the J end lost 0 bases, and 19 bases lay between the germline ends.

The CDR3 reads CASSPRGRAYEQYF. The CDR3 DNA is TGTGCCAGCAGCCCCAGGGGGAGAGCTTACGAGCAGTACTTC. This chain joins TRBV13 and TRBJ2-7, with 7 nucleotides matching TRBD1. Germline V gives CDR1 PRHDT, CDR2 FYEKMQ (reference sequence). The CDR3 loop spans 14 amino acids. The V gene end was trimmed by 5 bases and the J gene end by 4 bases; junction bases not matched to a gene: 8. Looking up the rest from reference TRBV13 and TRBJ2-7 gives the full variable domain: AAGVIQSPRHLIKEKRETATLKCYPIPRHDTVYWYQQGPGQDPQFLISFYEKMQSDKGSIPDRFSAQQFSDYHSELNMSSLELGDSALYFCASSPRGRAYEQYFGPGTRLTVT.

This CDR3 reads CASTRQGATEAFF. CDR3 coding DNA: TGCGCCAGCACCCGACAGGGGGCTACTGAAGCTTTCTTT. The rearrangement joins TRBV5-1 to TRBJ1-1, with TRBD1 matching 10 bases. V shed 6 bases and J 5 bases; nucleotides not matched to a gene: 4. The CDR3 runs to 13 residues. From germline, CDR1 is SGHRS and CDR2 YFSETQ.